This T cell receptor beta chain was identified during a study of blood T cells in healthy people across ages. Broader study findings: Older age went with lower TCR beta diversity per million T cells, in a roughly linear way.

CDR3 length: 14 amino acids. A word on this clonotype: The antigen remains undetermined. This sequence may be a read error, since a much larger clone differs from it by one base.

A sample-barcoded 5' primer and a J-beta primer mix were used in a second PCR of about 7 to 11 cycles. The template-switch adaptor, which had 12 random nucleotides, put a tag on each cDNA molecule. TCRdb re-derived calls from the 5' RACE reads in MiXCR, one entry per CDR3 protein. This table has more than 600,000 distinct CDR3 sequences, more than 20% appearing once. Extraction of total RNA produced a minimum of 5 micrograms from each sample. The same specimen was also included in a second study, on T cells of mothers and their children. That investigation notes: Persistent microchimeric T cell clones were sought, and none were detected.

The sequence was collected from a boy between 10 and 17 years old in good health. Input material: blood. This chain joins TRBV21-1 and TRBJ2-5; the table calls TRBD2, which could not be checked here. TRBV21-1 counts as a pseudogene. CDR3: CASSSQRAGETQYF. CDR3 DNA sequence: TGTGCCAGCAGCTCCCAGCGGGCAGGGGAGACCCAGTACTTC.